A single sample is the source of the 10 T cell receptor beta chains below, sequenced in a study of shared clonotypes between healthy human individuals. Naive-designated CD8 cells lacked CD45RO, were positively enriched for CCR7, and omitted terminally differentiated effector memory CD45RA+ cells. Measured with immunoSEQ multiplex PCR; TCRdb has only the in-frame clones, and not every one. The repertoire holds about 2 million clones, with about 95% as singletons. Sequenced sample: naive CD8+ T cells sorted from blood. The receptor source for this set is a man aged 18 to 30 in good health.

In its sample, this clone was seen once. CDR3 bases: TGTGCCACCCATATTAAAGACAGGCTTCTACATACGCGCTACACCTTC. As protein: CATHIKDRLLHTRYTF. This chain uses TRBV28 with TRBJ1-2; D perhaps matches TRBD1 (6 bases). Trimming stripped 10 bases from V and 9 bases from J, with 30 bases between. Per the germline V gene, CDR1 is MDHEN and CDR2 is SYDVKM. The CDR3 contains 16 residues.

The CDR3 reads CASSMVDGANSPLHF. The CDR3, as DNA: TGTGCCAGTAGTATGGTAGACGGAGCGAATTCACCCCTCCACTTT. The J gene is TRBJ1-6, the V gene TRBV19; D not resolved. CDR1 is LNHDA, CDR2 SQIVND, per germline (reference sequence). With 3 bases removed from V and 7 bases from J, the gap between germline ends came to 13 bases. The CDR3 loop spans 15 amino acids. The whole variable domain, filled in from reference TRBV19 and TRBJ1-6, reads DGGITQSPKYLFRKEGQNVTLSCEQNLNHDAMYWYRQDPGQGLRLIYYSQIVNDFQKGDIAEGYSVSREKKESFPLTVTSAQKNPTAFYLCASSMVDGANSPLHFGNGTRLTVT.

V usage is TRBV13 and J usage is TRBJ2-7, with 11 bases that match TRBD2. This CDR3 comprises 15 residues. The ends lost 5 bases at V and 3 bases at J; junction bases unmatched: 6. Germline CDR1 and CDR2: PRHDT and FYEKMQ (reference sequence). CDR3 nucleotides: TGTGCCAGCAGCATTAGGACTAGCGGGTACTACGAGCAGTACTTC. Translated: CASSIRTSGYYEQYF.

This sequence joins TRBV19 and TRBJ2-7; D is uncertain. V was shortened by 1 base and J by 0 bases, with 7 bases between the two germline ends. This CDR3 region has 14 residues. The germline gives CDR1 LNHDA, CDR2 SQIVND (reference sequence). CDR3 residues: CASSIGSDSYEQYF. For the CDR3, the DNA is TGTGCCAGTAGTATAGGCTCGGACTCCTACGAGCAGTACTTC.

This clone was observed many times. The rearrangement uses TRBV30 and TRBJ2-3, with 9 bases aligning to TRBD2. Germline V gene data show CDR1 as GTSNPN and CDR2 as SVGIG (reference sequence). Trimming at V came to 0 bases and at J to 4 bases, leaving 5 bases not matched to a gene. CDR3 size: 15 residues. The CDR3 region is CAWSVASGKSDTQYF. The CDR3 nucleotides read TGTGCCTGGAGTGTCGCTAGCGGGAAATCAGATACGCAGTATTTT.

The V gene is TRBV30, the J gene TRBJ1-5; 8 bases fit TRBD1. CDR1 and CDR2 from the germline V gene are GTSNPN and SVGIG (reference sequence). The CDR3 contains 15 residues. After removal of 0 bases from V and 5 bases from J, the junction contained 6 bases not matched to a gene. CDR3 in DNA: TGTGCCTGGAGTGTACAAGGACAGGGCTATCAGCCCCAGCATTTT. Its protein product is CAWSVQGQGYQPQHF.

The table lists this clone with a count of one. The rearrangement joins TRBV5-4 to TRBJ2-2; D remains unclear. Germline CDR1 and CDR2: SGHNT and YYREEE (reference sequence). The V and J ends lost 4 bases and 1 base respectively, with 14 bases between them. This CDR3 has 16 amino acids. The CDR3 reads CASSPPVVGNTGELFF. The CDR3 DNA sequence: TGTGCCAGCAGCCCGCCGGTAGTCGGGAACACCGGGGAGCTGTTTTTT.

V is TRBV6-5 and J is TRBJ2-7, with 9 bases aligning to TRBD1. V shed 2 bases and J 6 bases; nucleotides not matched to a gene: 8. The CDR3 is 15 residues long. Germline V gene data show CDR1 as MNHEY and CDR2 as SVGAGI. The CDR3 coding sequence is TGTGCCAGCAGTTACCTCGGGACAGGGAGGTCCGAGCAGTACTTC. It codes for CASSYLGTGRSEQYF.

The chain uses TRBV28 and TRBJ2-3, with D maybe TRBD1 (5 bases). Trimming took 7 bases from V and 0 from J, leaving 8 bases between them. CDR1 is MDHEN, CDR2 SYDVKM, per germline. The CDR3 consists of 13 residues. The CDR3 DNA sequence: TGTGCCAGCACGACAGTGAGCACAGATACGCAGTATTTT. The encoded protein is CASTTVSTDTQYF.

In its sample, this clone was seen once. The chain is built from TRBV2 and TRBJ2-5, with 7 bases aligning to TRBD1. V lost 3 bases, J lost 2 bases, and 15 bases stayed unmatched. The CDR3 runs 18 residues. Germline loops: CDR1 SNHLY, CDR2 FYNNEI. The CDR3 sequence is CASSDYPSTGTYQETQYF. CDR3 DNA: TGTGCCAGCAGTGACTACCCCTCGACAGGGACATATCAAGAGACCCAGTACTTC.